Given below is one TCR beta chain in context. Its target is unknown. This CDR3 has 15 residues. Germline values: CDR1 LNHDA, CDR2 SQIVND (reference sequence). J was trimmed by 7 bases and V by 10 bases; bases with no gene match: 11. The data belong to a study of PD-1 blockade in classical Hodgkin lymphoma. Study-wide results and limits: Newly diagnosed patients were reported to exhibit reduced baseline TCR diversity relative to healthy donors. TCR diversity rose significantly by C4D1 in CD4+ but not CD8+ cells. Initiation of nivolumab under 1 year after ASCT led to exclusion of patients.

The assay was immunoSEQ multiplex PCR, and TCRdb's table has in-frame clones only and misses some. The sample holds 40,000 to 55,000 clones; almost 90% are singletons and the top ten take approximately 9%. All patients relapsed after autologous stem cell transplantation, and brentuximab vedotin exposure varied. This receptor was obtained from a human donor with classical Hodgkin lymphoma. The V call is TRBV19, the J call TRBJ2-1; 12 nucleotides match TRBD2. The specimen comprised peripheral blood mononuclear cells (PBMCs), sampled at baseline. The CDR3 spells CATQTSGGRTNEQFF. CDR3 DNA: TGTGCCACGCAAACTAGCGGGGGGCGAACAAATGAGCAGTTCTTC.